These 28 T cell receptor beta chains came from one sample sequenced in a study of blood T cell repertoires in COVID-19. This table comes from immunoSEQ multiplex PCR, and its TCRdb copy is limited to in-frame clones, with some not included. The profile shows 200,000 to 300,000 clones, approximately 84% of them singletons. The material sequenced was PBMCs or T cells enriched from blood (not recorded which). The receptors derive from a man in his forties who had recovered from COVID-19.

This chain links TRBV6-1 with TRBJ1-2, with D possibly TRBD1 on 6 matching bases. There are 16 residues in the CDR3. Germline values: CDR1 MNHNS, CDR2 SASEGT. V gave up 2 bases and J gave up 0 bases, with 13 bases separating them. The CDR3 coding sequence is TGTGCCAGCAGTGAAAGGGGACAAGCGCCTAACTATGGCTACACCTTC. This codes for CASSERGQAPNYGYTF.

This clone was observed once. The chain links TRBV15 to TRBJ2-3, with a tentative D call TRBD2 (5 bases). The V and J ends lost 0 bases and 3 bases respectively, with 13 bases between them. Germline CDR1 LNHNV, CDR2 YYDKDF (reference sequence). There are 16 residues in the CDR3. CDR3 coding DNA: TGTGCCACCAGCAGAGATCGCGGAGCGGTGACAGATACGCAGTATTTT. Protein: CATSRDRGAVTDTQYF. Full variable domain (outside the CDR3, taken from reference TRBV15 and TRBJ2-3): DAMVIQNPRYQVTQFGKPVTLSCSQTLNHNVMYWYQQKSSQAPKLLFHYYDKDFNNEADTPDNFQSRRPNTSFCFLDIRSPGLGDTAMYLCATSRDRGAVTDTQYFGPGTRLTVL.

The chain has TRBV10-2 and TRBJ2-5; D may be TRBD2 (5 bases). The CDR3 has 14 residues. V was cut by 8 bases and J by 1 base, with 14 bases left in between. Germline V gene sequence: CDR1 WSHSY, CDR2 SAAADI. CDR3 nucleotide sequence: TGCGCCAGCCGCCGGGGTGCAGGCCAAGAGACCCAGTACTTC. It is translated as CASRRGAGQETQYF.

The V gene is TRBV29-1, the J gene TRBJ1-1, with D unresolved. The V end lost 2 bases, the J end lost 7 bases, and 5 bases lay between the germline ends. Per the germline V gene, CDR1 is SQVTM and CDR2 is ANQGSEA. The CDR3 loop spans 10 amino acids. CDR3 amino acids: CSVETFEAFF. CDR3 bases: TGCAGCGTTGAAACATTTGAAGCTTTCTTT.

V gene TRBV10-3 combines with J gene TRBJ2-3, with D tentatively TRBD2 (6 bases). Trimming pared 8 bases from V and 6 bases from J, leaving 24 bases between. Germline CDR1 reads ENHRY; CDR2 reads SYGVKD. The CDR3 has 16 residues. The CDR3 bases are TGTGCCATCTTCAGCCCTGACGGCGGGATGAGGGATACGCAGTATTTT. The encoded protein is CAIFSPDGGMRDTQYF.

The chain employs TRBV5-6 and TRBJ2-5, with 12 bases aligning to TRBD2. Germline V lookup: CDR1 SGHDT, CDR2 YYEEEE. The CDR3 loop spans 15 amino acids. V dropped 3 bases and J dropped 1; count of bases not matched to a gene: 1. The CDR3 DNA sequence: TGTGCCAGCAGCTGGGGACTAGCGGGCCAAGAGACCCAGTACTTC. Translation: CASSWGLAGQETQYF.

V gene TRBV2 combines with J gene TRBJ1-3; D uncertain. V was pared by 0 bases and J by 2 bases, with 17 bases between. The CDR3 totals 18 residues. Germline CDR1 is SNHLY and CDR2 is FYNNEI. CDR3 sequence (DNA): TGTGCCAGCAGTGAAGCTTCGGTCGTCCGGGGAACTGGAAACACCATATATTTT. The encoded protein is CASSEASVVRGTGNTIYF.

This chain connects TRBV18 to TRBJ2-2; 10 positions match TRBD2. Germline CDR1 reads KGHSH; CDR2 reads LQKENI. The CDR3 spans 18 residues. V lost 1 base, J lost 4 bases, and 9 bases stayed unmatched. This CDR3 reads CASSPRGVSGRATGELFF. CDR3 bases: TGTGCCAGCTCACCACGTGGGGTCAGCGGGAGGGCCACCGGGGAGCTGTTTTTT.

The V gene is TRBV5-6, the J gene TRBJ1-6; perhaps TRBD1 as D (6 bases). V was cut by 4 bases and J by 7 bases, with 12 bases left in between. Germline CDR1 reads SGHDT; CDR2 reads YYEEEE. The CDR3 is 14 amino acids. The CDR3 DNA follows: TGTGCCAGCAGCGCGATTCAGGGGAATTCACCCCTCCACTTT. Its protein is CASSAIQGNSPLHF.

The V and J genes are TRBV5-4 and TRBJ2-3; 13 bases align to TRBD2. Germline V CDR1 and CDR2: SGHNT, YYREEE (reference sequence). J was trimmed by 2 bases and V by 3 bases; bases with no gene match: 6. The CDR3 is 17 residues long. CDR3 protein: CASSSGTSGVPTDTQYF. Here the CDR3 DNA reads TGTGCCAGCAGCTCCGGGACTAGCGGGGTCCCCACAGATACGCAGTATTTT.

In this sample, this clone turned up a few times. A read error may produce the germline difference seen at one junction end. The chain carries TRBV5-1 and TRBJ1-1; D gene ambiguous. This CDR3 comprises 15 residues. The germline gives CDR1 SGHRS, CDR2 YFSETQ. DNA of the CDR3: TGCGCCAGCAGATTGGCAGTCGACATGAACACTGAAGCTTTCTTT. It encodes CASRLAVDMNTEAFF.

This clone came up a few times. V gene TRBV30 combines with J gene TRBJ1-3; TRBD1 is a possible D gene (6 bases). The CDR3 is 13 residues long. V was cut by 0 bases and J by 5 bases, with 8 bases left in between. Germline V gene data show CDR1 as GTSNPN and CDR2 as SVGIG (reference sequence). CDR3 DNA sequence: TGTGCCTGGAGTGTGGGGGCCCGAAACACCATATATTTT. Protein product: CAWSVGARNTIYF. The full variable domain, with the rest looked up from reference TRBV30 and TRBJ1-3, is SQTIHQWPATLVQPVGSPLSLECTVEGTSNPNLYWYRQAAGRGLQLLFYSVGIGQISSEVPQNLSASRPQDRQFILSSKKLLLSDSGFYLCAWSVGARNTIYFGEGSWLTVV.

The CDR3 region is CATQGYDTQYF. CDR3 sequence (DNA): TGTGCCACCCAGGGGTACGATACGCAGTATTTT. The chain uses TRBV24-1 and TRBJ2-3; possibly TRBD1 for D (6 bases). V lost 9 bases and J lost 6, with 9 bases in between. The CDR3 contains 11 residues. CDR1 KGHDR and CDR2 SFDVKD come from the germline V gene.

This clone has a handful of counts. This rearrangement joins TRBV18 to TRBJ1-2; 12 bases align to TRBD1. This CDR3 comprises 17 residues. Germline loops: CDR1 KGHSH, CDR2 LQKENI. Trimming at V came to 3 bases and at J to 8 bases, leaving 13 bases not matched to a gene. The CDR3 sequence: CASSPDPPGQGARGYTF. The CDR3 DNA is TGTGCCAGCTCACCCGACCCCCCGGGACAGGGGGCGAGAGGCTACACCTTC.

V and J are TRBV7-2 and TRBJ1-2, with 7 bases matching TRBD1. The CDR3 length is 13 residues. The V segment lost 6 bases and the J segment 4 bases; nucleotides outside the gene matches: 5. Germline values: CDR1 SGHTA, CDR2 FQGNSA. Here the CDR3 DNA reads TGTGCCAGCAGAACCCCAGGGGGCTATGGCTACACCTTC. Translation: CASRTPGGYGYTF.

The chain uses TRBV6-5 and TRBJ1-6; 8 bases align to TRBD1. In germline, CDR1 is MNHEY, CDR2 SVGAGI. J gave up 8 bases and V 6 bases, and 6 bases lay outside the gene matches. This CDR3 comprises 14 residues. The CDR3 DNA sequence: TGTGCCAGCAGCATTGGACAGGGTCATTCACCCCTCCACTTT. It specifies CASSIGQGHSPLHF.

The chain links TRBV9 to TRBJ2-1, with a tentative D call TRBD1 (6 bases). Looked up from germline, CDR1 is SGDLS and CDR2 is YYNGEE. The CDR3 consists of 16 residues. With 2 bases removed from V and 0 bases from J, the gap between germline ends came to 12 bases. Here the CDR3 reads CASSVYQGSSYNEQFF. CDR3 DNA sequence: TGTGCCAGCAGCGTGTACCAGGGGAGCTCCTACAATGAGCAGTTCTTC.

The genes are TRBV21-1 and TRBJ2-7; no check of the table's D call, TRBD2, against the DNA was made. TRBV21-1 has pseudogene status. This CDR3 has 17 residues. The CDR3 DNA sequence: TGTGCCAGCAGCAAAGTTGCTAGCGAAATACTACTCTACGAGCAGTACTTC. Protein sequence: CASSKVASEILLYEQYF.

J is TRBJ2-3 and V is TRBV28, with 7 bases matching TRBD2. The CDR3 totals 15 residues. The V gene end was trimmed by 3 bases and the J gene end by 4 bases; junction bases not matched to a gene: 7. Per the germline V gene, CDR1 is MDHEN and CDR2 is SYDVKM. The CDR3 bases are TGTGCCAGCAGTTTTAATGCGGGAGCTCCAGATACGCAGTATTTT. As protein: CASSFNAGAPDTQYF. The entire variable domain, with the rest obtained from reference TRBV28 and TRBJ2-3, is as follows: DVKVTQSSRYLVKRTGEKVFLECVQDMDHENMFWYRQDPGLGLRLIYFSYDVKMKEKGDIPEGYSVSREKKERFSLILESASTNQTSMYLCASSFNAGAPDTQYFGPGTRLTVL.

The chain uses TRBV28 and TRBJ2-7, with 12 bases matching TRBD1. Germline lookup yields CDR1 MDHEN and CDR2 SYDVKM. The CDR3 totals 13 residues. With 8 bases clipped from V and 4 bases from J, the junction kept 3 bases outside the gene matches. The CDR3 reads CASQGQGAYEQYF. As DNA, the CDR3 is TGTGCCAGCCAGGGACAGGGGGCGTACGAGCAGTACTTC.

The chain employs TRBV20-1 and TRBJ1-2; D ambiguous. V was clipped by 3 bases and J by 7 bases, with 21 bases between them. Per the germline V gene, CDR1 is DFQATT and CDR2 is SNEGSKA (reference sequence). The CDR3 covers 15 residues. The CDR3 loop reads CSASLQTTVGGGYTF. The CDR3 DNA follows: TGCAGTGCTAGTCTCCAGACGACTGTCGGTGGTGGCTACACCTTC.

The chain carries TRBV6-5 and TRBJ2-3; TRBD1 matches 11 bases. The CDR3 has 16 residues. The V gene end was trimmed by 0 bases and the J gene end by 3 bases; junction bases not matched to a gene: 2. Germline CDR1 is MNHEY and CDR2 is SVGAGI. The CDR3: CASSYSGTGGTDTQYF. The CDR3 DNA reads TGTGCCAGCAGTTACTCTGGGACAGGGGGAACAGATACGCAGTATTTT.

V gene TRBV5-1 combines with J gene TRBJ2-2; 14 nucleotides match TRBD2. The ends lost 2 bases at V and 6 bases at J; junction bases unmatched: 3. The CDR3 sequence is 16 residues long. CDR1 and CDR2 from the germline V gene are SGHRS and YFSETQ. CDR3 coding DNA: TGCGCCAGCAGCTTCAGACTAGCGGGAGGGGCCGGGGAGCTGTTTTTT. Its protein is CASSFRLAGGAGELFF.

The rearrangement links TRBV5-1 to TRBJ1-1; no firm D call. Germline loops: CDR1 SGHRS, CDR2 YFSETQ. This CDR3 is 14 amino acids long. V was shortened by 4 bases and J by 5 bases, with 15 bases between the two germline ends. CDR3 nucleotides: TGCGCCAGCAGCCCCCAGGCCGCGGGGACTGAAGCTTTCTTT. Its translation is CASSPQAAGTEAFF.

This chain connects TRBV9 to TRBJ2-3; TRBD1 matches at 12 bases. V trimming: 4 bases; J trimming: 6 bases; junction bases outside the gene matches: 3. This CDR3 has 14 residues. The V gene's germline CDR1 is SGDLS and CDR2 YYNGEE. CDR3 sequence (DNA): TGTGCCAGCAGCCGGGACAGGGGGCGCGATACGCAGTATTTT. This translates into CASSRDRGRDTQYF.

V gene TRBV6-5 combines with J gene TRBJ1-1; no firm D call. Germline V gene data show CDR1 as MNHEY and CDR2 as SVGAGI. CDR3 size: 16 residues. V lost 3 bases and J lost 7, with 21 bases in between. For the CDR3, the DNA is TGTGCCAGCAGTTATGAGGGCATGAGGTCTGTGGGTGAAGCTTTCTTT. It specifies CASSYEGMRSVGEAFF.

This chain links TRBV27 with TRBJ2-7; 11 nucleotides agree with TRBD2. In germline, CDR1 is MNHEY, CDR2 SMNVEV (reference sequence). Germline trimming cut 3 bases from V and 3 bases from J; bases unmatched to any gene: 1. The CDR3 runs to 14 residues. The DNA of the CDR3 is TGTGCCAGCAGTTTTCTAGCGGGGGGCTACGAGCAGTACTTC. Translated: CASSFLAGGYEQYF.

This clone occurred once. The rearrangement uses TRBV5-6 and TRBJ1-1; tentatively, D is TRBD1 (6 bases). The germline V gene has CDR1 SGHDT and CDR2 YYEEEE. V dropped 5 bases and J dropped 4 bases, with 27 bases sitting between them. CDR3 length: 18 residues. CDR3 loop: CASSVGKWGRNASTEAFF. CDR3 DNA sequence: TGTGCCAGCAGTGTGGGTAAATGGGGGCGCAACGCAAGCACTGAAGCTTTCTTT.